The subject of this entry is one T cell receptor beta chain. Germline assignment: CDR1 LNHDA and CDR2 SQIVND (reference sequence). Trimming at V came to 6 bases and at J to 0 bases, leaving 6 bases not matched to a gene. This CDR3 is 15 amino acids long. The record originates from a study of T cell changes during pregnancy in multiple sclerosis. Produced via immunoSEQ multiplex PCR; TCRdb's table is partial and in-frame only. The sample has more than 90,000 clones, approximately 91% seen once. This clonotype was sampled from a female donor with multiple sclerosis, enrolled in a pregnancy study. V gene TRBV19 combines with J gene TRBJ2-7; 9 bases match TRBD1. The source material was peripheral blood, sampled in the second trimester of pregnancy. The CDR3 spells CASRNRDRVSYEQYF. The DNA for the CDR3 is TGTGCCAGTAGGAACCGGGACAGGGTCTCCTACGAGCAGTACTTC. Full variable domain (missing parts from reference TRBV19 and TRBJ2-7): DGGITQSPKYLFRKEGQNVTLSCEQNLNHDAMYWYRQDPGQGLRLIYYSQIVNDFQKGDIAEGYSVSREKKESFPLTVTSAQKNPTAFYLCASRNRDRVSYEQYFGPGTRLTVT.